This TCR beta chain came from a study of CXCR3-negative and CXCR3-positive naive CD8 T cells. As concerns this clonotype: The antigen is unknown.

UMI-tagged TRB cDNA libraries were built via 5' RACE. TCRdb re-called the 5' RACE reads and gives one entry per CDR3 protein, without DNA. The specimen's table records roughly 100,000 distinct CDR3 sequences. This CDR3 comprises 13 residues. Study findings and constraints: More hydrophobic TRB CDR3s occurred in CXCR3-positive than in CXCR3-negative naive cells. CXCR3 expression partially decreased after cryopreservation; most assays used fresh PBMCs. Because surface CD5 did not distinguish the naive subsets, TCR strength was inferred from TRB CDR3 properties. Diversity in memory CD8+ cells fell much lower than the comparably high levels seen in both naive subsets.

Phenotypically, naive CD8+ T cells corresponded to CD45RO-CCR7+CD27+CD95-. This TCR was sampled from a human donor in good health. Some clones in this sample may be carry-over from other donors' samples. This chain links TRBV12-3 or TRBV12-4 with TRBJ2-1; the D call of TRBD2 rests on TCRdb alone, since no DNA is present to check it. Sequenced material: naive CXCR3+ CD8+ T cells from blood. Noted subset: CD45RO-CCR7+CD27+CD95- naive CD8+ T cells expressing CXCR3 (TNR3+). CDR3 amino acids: CASSSLAGDEQFF.